This T cell receptor beta chain was sequenced during a study of shared clonotypes between healthy human individuals. Study background: The people who gave samples were two women and a few men aged 18 to 49.

Naive CD8 cells lacked CD45RO, underwent positive selection for CCR7 and left out terminally differentiated effector memory CD45RA+ cells. Germline values: CDR1 MNHEY, CDR2 SMNVEV (reference sequence). CDR3 length: 15 amino acids. V was clipped by 4 bases and J by 0 bases, with 10 bases between them. Clones were sequenced by immunoSEQ multiplex PCR, and TCRdb holds only the in-frame ones, with some missing. The data hold 2 million to 2.5 million clones, with about 93% observed a single time. Remarks on this clone: Its matching antigen is unknown.

The study's findings and limits: With a few donors compared, 4.5% to 6.5% of naive CD4 clonotypes were shared.

The origin of this receptor is a man in his late teens or twenties in good health. Some clones in this sample may be carry-over from other donors' samples. The chain employs TRBV27 and TRBJ1-3; D remains ambiguous. The sequenced material came from naive CD8+ T cells from PBMCs. The CDR3 DNA follows: TGTGCCAGCAGTTCGCGGGCAAGCTCTGGAAACACCATATATTTT. Residues: CASSSRASSGNTIYF.